What follows is one T cell receptor beta chain and its context. Unique molecular identifiers were incorporated during preparation of the TCRbeta library. TCRdb analysed the PCR reads with MiXCR anew, one entry per CDR3 protein. Of about 480,000 distinct CDR3 sequences listed, approximately 12% are singletons. The CDR3 contains 14 residues. Trimming pared 2 bases from V and 5 bases from J, leaving 10 bases between. CDR1 SGHDT and CDR2 YYEEEE come from the germline V gene. This sample was taken from a study of T-cell reconstitution after alpha-beta-depleted transplantation in children. The sequence was obtained from a human donor who donated a stem cell graft to a child with combined immunodeficiency. This sample comprised PBMCs from the stem cell graft donor, obtained from the stem cell graft. J is TRBJ1-4 and V is TRBV5-6; the D gene is possibly TRBD1 (5 bases). CDR3 nucleotide sequence: TGTGCCAGCAGCTTTGAGGGGCTGAATGAAAAACTGTTTTTT. The encoded protein is CASSFEGLNEKLFF.